Presented here are 21 T cell receptor beta chains from one specimen sequenced in a study of T cell responses to AZD1222 COVID-19 vaccine. The repertoire was sequenced with immunoSEQ multiplex PCR; TCRdb's copy has only in-frame clones and lacks some. The sample includes about 180,000 clones, around nine tenths of them seen just once. The sample was peripheral blood, taken on day 0 of AZD1222 vaccination. All receptors derive from an adult in good health.

The chain recombines TRBV27 with TRBJ2-2; tentatively, D is TRBD2 (6 bases). Germline loops: CDR1 MNHEY, CDR2 SMNVEV (reference sequence). This CDR3 has 15 amino acids. V was pared by 0 bases and J by 7 bases, with 12 bases between. The chain's CDR3 is CASSLSGGAIGELFF. The CDR3 DNA reads TGTGCCAGCAGTTTATCGGGCGGGGCCATCGGGGAGCTGTTTTTT.

V and J are TRBV3-1 (or the pseudogene TRBV3-2) and TRBJ2-1; 13 nucleotides align to TRBD2. Losses at the gene ends were 2 bases for V and 7 bases for J; bases not matched to a gene: 5. The CDR3 extends over 16 amino acids. Germline V gene data show CDR1 as LGHDT and CDR2 as YNNKEL (reference sequence). CDR3 bases: TGTGCCAGCAGCCAAACACTAGCGGGGGGGACGAATGAGCAGTTCTTC. This gives the protein CASSQTLAGGTNEQFF.

The V gene is TRBV28, the J gene TRBJ1-1, with 8 positions matching TRBD1. CDR1 and CDR2 from the germline V gene are MDHEN and SYDVKM. This CDR3 region has 13 residues. Losses at the gene ends were 5 bases for V and 4 bases for J; bases not matched to a gene: 3. CDR3 sequence: CASSTDRGTEAFF. CDR3 nucleotides: TGTGCCAGCAGTACCGACAGGGGCACTGAAGCTTTCTTT.

The chain couples TRBV10-3 to TRBJ2-1, with TRBD2 matching 10 bases. The CDR3 covers 14 residues. The junction had 2 bases not matched to a gene; V was cut back by 7 bases and J by 2 bases. Germline values: CDR1 ENHRY, CDR2 SYGVKD. The CDR3 nucleotides are TGTGCCATCAAAACTAGCGGGGCCTACAATGAGCAGTTCTTC. Translating it yields CAIKTSGAYNEQFF.

The rearrangement links TRBV6-1 to TRBJ1-1; D ambiguous. CDR3 length equals 15 residues. Trimming stripped 1 base from V and 2 bases from J, with 11 bases between. Germline lookup yields CDR1 MNHNS and CDR2 SASEGT. For the CDR3, the DNA is TGTGCCAGCAGTGAAGTGGGGTGGATAAACACTGAAGCTTTCTTT. Translated, it gives CASSEVGWINTEAFF.

The chain couples TRBV5-4 to TRBJ1-1; 7 bases agree with TRBD1. CDR3 length: 13 residues. Germline loops: CDR1 SGHNT, CDR2 YYREEE (reference sequence). V lost 0 bases and J lost 8; bases outside the gene matches: 4. CDR3 loop: CASSLDEGQEAFF. Written as DNA, the CDR3 is TGTGCCAGCAGCTTGGATGAGGGACAGGAAGCTTTCTTT.

This rearrangement joins TRBV4-2 to TRBJ1-1, with TRBD1 matching over 9 bases. Germline CDR1 reads LGHNA; CDR2 reads YNFKEQ. The CDR3 has 15 residues. The J segment lost 8 bases and the V segment lost 1 base, leaving 8 bases of the junction unmatched. CDR3 in amino acids: CASSQVGQGHLEAFF. The CDR3 DNA reads as TGTGCCAGCAGCCAAGTGGGACAGGGCCACTTAGAAGCTTTCTTT.

V gene TRBV27 combines with J gene TRBJ1-5; D is uncertain. The V and J ends lost 3 bases and 4 bases respectively, with 7 bases between them. The CDR3 covers 13 residues. The germline V gene encodes CDR1 MNHEY and CDR2 SMNVEV (reference sequence). CDR3 region: CASSFGMNQPQHF. CDR3 nucleotides: TGTGCCAGCAGTTTTGGGATGAATCAGCCCCAGCATTTT.

The V gene is TRBV30, the J gene TRBJ2-3; D remains unclear. The CDR3 consists of 13 residues. The ends were cut back, 1 base at V and 2 bases at J, with 7 bases in the middle. Per germline, CDR1 GTSNPN and CDR2 SVGIG (reference sequence). The DNA for the CDR3 is TGTGCCTGGAGTGCCTTGTACACAGATACGCAGTATTTT. Its translation: CAWSALYTDTQYF.

The rearrangement links TRBV7-9 to TRBJ1-5; weak D call: TRBD1 (5 bases). There are 15 residues in the CDR3. V lost 1 base and J lost 7, with 14 bases in between. The germline V gene encodes CDR1 SEHNR and CDR2 FQNEAQ (reference sequence). In DNA form, the CDR3 reads TGTGCCAGCAGCTTAGATGGTTCAGGGAACCAGCCCCAGCATTTT. Amino acids: CASSLDGSGNQPQHF.

This clone has more than one count but fewer than ten. The chain uses TRBV6-5 and TRBJ1-2; D is perhaps TRBD1 (5 bases). The germline V gene encodes CDR1 MNHEY and CDR2 SVGAGI. V dropped 6 bases and J dropped 2 bases, with 13 bases sitting between them. The CDR3 has 14 residues. CDR3 loop: CASSKSGANYGYTF. CDR3 nucleotides: TGTGCCAGCAGCAAGAGTGGGGCGAACTATGGCTACACCTTC.

This rearrangement joins TRBV19 to TRBJ1-2; no clear D gene. The CDR3 has 13 residues. Trimming stripped 5 bases from V and 2 bases from J, with 9 bases between. Germline V gene data show CDR1 as LNHDA and CDR2 as SQIVND (reference sequence). In DNA form, the CDR3 reads TGTGCCAGTAGTGACTCCTACAACTATGGCTACACCTTC. Its translation: CASSDSYNYGYTF. The full variable domain, completed using reference TRBV19 and TRBJ1-2, is DGGITQSPKYLFRKEGQNVTLSCEQNLNHDAMYWYRQDPGQGLRLIYYSQIVNDFQKGDIAEGYSVSREKKESFPLTVTSAQKNPTAFYLCASSDSYNYGYTFGSGTRLTVV.

The gene calls are TRBV3-1 (or the pseudogene TRBV3-2) and TRBJ1-4; TRBD1 agrees at 9 bases. This CDR3 region has 15 residues. The germline V gene encodes CDR1 LGHDT and CDR2 YNNKEL (reference sequence). After removal of 2 bases from V and 8 bases from J, the junction contained 6 bases not matched to a gene. CDR3 amino acids: CASSQYRGLREKLFF. The CDR3 nucleotides are TGTGCCAGCAGCCAATACAGGGGGCTCAGAGAAAAACTGTTTTTT.

The chain has TRBV3-1 (or the pseudogene TRBV3-2) and TRBJ2-5; D is undetermined. V was cut by 8 bases and J by 0 bases, with 10 bases left in between. CDR3 size: 13 residues. Germline CDR1 is LGHDT and CDR2 is YNNKEL (reference sequence). The CDR3 sequence: CASLEHNQETQYF. Written as DNA, the CDR3 is TGTGCCAGCCTCGAGCATAACCAAGAGACCCAGTACTTC.

The gene calls are TRBV5-6 and TRBJ2-1; perhaps D is TRBD1 or TRBD2 (5 bases each). Trimming took off 4 bases at V and 10 bases at J, with 15 bases between the two ends. This CDR3 spans 13 amino acids. Germline assignment: CDR1 SGHDT and CDR2 YYEEEE. For the CDR3, the DNA is TGTGCCAGCAGCCCGGGACGGTCACGGGAGCAGTTCTTC. It encodes CASSPGRSREQFF.

The chain uses TRBV7-9 and TRBJ1-4, with 10 bases fitting TRBD1. Germline assignment: CDR1 SEHNR and CDR2 FQNEAQ (reference sequence). The CDR3 is 15 residues long. V lost 4 bases and J lost 6; bases outside the gene matches: 5. The CDR3 loop reads CASSWTGTGDEKLFF. In DNA form, the CDR3 reads TGTGCCAGCAGCTGGACCGGGACAGGGGATGAAAAACTGTTTTTT.

This clone was detected only once. The rearrangement joins TRBV12-3 or TRBV12-4 to TRBJ1-2; D gene uncertain. This CDR3 contains 11 residues. Trimming cost V 5 bases and J 8 bases, with 9 bases left between them. CDR3 coding DNA: TGTGCCAGCAGTCAATGGGTGGGCTACACCTTC. Its protein product is CASSQWVGYTF.

This clone came up once. V gene TRBV5-1 combines with J gene TRBJ2-1; 10 positions agree with TRBD2. The CDR3 extends over 16 amino acids. V was pared by 2 bases and J by 3 bases, with 5 bases of the junction left unmatched. Germline V lookup: CDR1 SGHRS, CDR2 YFSETQ. This CDR3 is CASSFGLAGDYNEQFF. The DNA of the CDR3 is TGCGCCAGCAGCTTTGGGCTAGCGGGGGACTACAATGAGCAGTTCTTC.

The chain couples TRBV5-1 to TRBJ2-5; 9 bases match TRBD1. From germline, CDR1 is SGHRS and CDR2 YFSETQ. After removal of 0 bases from V and 2 bases from J, the junction contained 2 bases not matched to a gene. The CDR3 is 15 residues long. The CDR3 here is CASSLEGQGQETQYF. The CDR3 region has the DNA TGCGCCAGCAGCTTGGAGGGACAGGGACAAGAGACCCAGTACTTC.

The gene calls are TRBV7-8 and TRBJ2-5; 12 nucleotides align to TRBD2. The V gene's germline CDR1 is SGHVS and CDR2 FQNEAQ. CDR3 size: 17 residues. Trimming took 5 bases from V and 4 from J; bases not matched to a gene: 11. The CDR3 DNA is TGTGCCAGCAGCCAGGCCCCACTAGCGGGGGGCGGAGAGACCCAGTACTTC. The encoded protein is CASSQAPLAGGGETQYF.

The chain joins TRBV7-2 to TRBJ2-2, with no clear D. In germline, CDR1 is SGHTA, CDR2 FQGNSA. The CDR3 has 15 residues. Trimming shortened V by 2 bases and J by 1 base, and 8 bases separated the two germline ends. The CDR3 nucleotides are TGTGCCAGCAGCTTACTGACTCAGAACACCGGGGAGCTGTTTTTT. The encoded protein is CASSLLTQNTGELFF.